The clone carrying this T cell receptor beta chain was picked up a small number of times. Its antigen is unidentified. Looked up from germline, CDR1 is SGHRS and CDR2 is YFSETQ. V was trimmed by 0 bases and J by 6 bases, leaving 10 bases between them. This CDR3 contains 14 residues. Only in-frame clones appear in the TCRdb table, and some are missing; sequencing was by immunoSEQ multiplex PCR. The table includes roughly 100,000 clones, under 95% detected once. These data come from a study of OX40 agonist ivuxolimab in advanced cancers. Across the whole study: Those treated in dose escalation had hepatocellular carcinoma, melanoma, renal cell cancer or head and neck cancer. Three partial responders included one hepatocellular carcinoma patient and two cutaneous melanoma patients. General study points: Antigen specificity was not determined for the expanded peripheral T cells. Expanded clones belonging to CD8+ T cells outnumbered, on average, those of CD4+.

The source is an adult with an advanced solid tumor such as melanoma, head and neck, liver or kidney cancer. This chain joins TRBV5-1 and TRBJ2-1; possibly TRBD2 for D (5 bases). This sample comprised CD4+ or CD8+ T cells sorted from blood, obtained in a trial of the OX40 agonist ivuxolimab. The CDR3 region is CASSLVVASNEQFF. As DNA, the CDR3 is TGCGCCAGCAGCTTGGTGGTAGCGTCCAATGAGCAGTTCTTC.